The clone carrying this T cell receptor (beta chain) was recorded once. Its antigen is as yet unknown. The primer mix had 60 Vbeta and 13 Jbeta primers. Data came from immunoSEQ multiplex PCR; TCRdb stores just in-frame clones and leaves some out. Seen here are roughly 160,000 clones, around 80% observed once, and the top ten hold about 8%. This sample is drawn from a study of cytomegalovirus exposure and HLA in healthy donors. There are 14 residues in the CDR3. The germline V gene has CDR1 MNHEY and CDR2 SMNVEV (reference sequence). The V end lost 5 bases, the J end lost 3 bases, and 11 bases lay between the germline ends. Donors sampled were nominally healthy, though unrecorded immune exposures were likely. Study results and caveats: Researchers reported in a later analysis that common viral pathogens appeared linked to several top clusters. Testing in vitro showed three CMV-associated chains specific for CMV antigens.

The clonotype originates from a woman aged 40 to 50 in good health and CMV-seropositive. Specimen: PBMCs. The V gene is TRBV27, the J gene TRBJ2-4; D might be TRBD1 (5 bases). CDR3 nucleotide sequence: TGTGCCAGCAGTGTCAGGGATGGCAAAAACATTCAGTACTTC. Translating it yields CASSVRDGKNIQYF.